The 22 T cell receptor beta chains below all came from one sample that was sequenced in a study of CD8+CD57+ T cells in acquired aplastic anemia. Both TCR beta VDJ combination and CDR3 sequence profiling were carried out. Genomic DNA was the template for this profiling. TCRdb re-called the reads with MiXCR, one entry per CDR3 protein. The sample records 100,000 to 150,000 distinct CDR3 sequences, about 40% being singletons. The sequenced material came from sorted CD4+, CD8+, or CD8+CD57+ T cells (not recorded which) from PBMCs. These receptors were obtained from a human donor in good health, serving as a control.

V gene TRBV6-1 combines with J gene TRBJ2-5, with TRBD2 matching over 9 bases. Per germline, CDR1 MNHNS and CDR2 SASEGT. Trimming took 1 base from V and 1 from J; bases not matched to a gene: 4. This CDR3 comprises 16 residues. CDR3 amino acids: CASSEVGLAAQETQYF. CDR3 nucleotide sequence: TGTGCCAGCAGTGAAGTGGGACTAGCTGCCCAAGAGACCCAGTACTTC.

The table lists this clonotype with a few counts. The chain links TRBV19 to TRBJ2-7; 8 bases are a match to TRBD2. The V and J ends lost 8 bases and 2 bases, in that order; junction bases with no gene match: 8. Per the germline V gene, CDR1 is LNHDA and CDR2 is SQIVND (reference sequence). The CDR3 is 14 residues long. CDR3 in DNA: TGTGCCAGTTCCCTAGCGGGTGCGACCTACGAGCAGTACTTC. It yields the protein CASSLAGATYEQYF.

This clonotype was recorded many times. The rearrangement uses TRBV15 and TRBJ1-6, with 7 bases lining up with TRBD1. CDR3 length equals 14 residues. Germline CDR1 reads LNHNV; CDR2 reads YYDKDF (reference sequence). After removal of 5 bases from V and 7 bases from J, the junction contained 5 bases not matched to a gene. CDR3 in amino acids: CATSLIQGNSPLHF. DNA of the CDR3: TGTGCCACCAGCCTGATACAGGGGAATTCACCCCTCCACTTT.

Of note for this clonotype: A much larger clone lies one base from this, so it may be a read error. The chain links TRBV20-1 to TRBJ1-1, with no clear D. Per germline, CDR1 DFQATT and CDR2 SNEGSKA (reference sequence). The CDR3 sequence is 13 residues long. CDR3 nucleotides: TGCAGTGCTCTAAGACCCGTGAACACTGAAACTTTCTTT. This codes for CSALRPVNTETFF.

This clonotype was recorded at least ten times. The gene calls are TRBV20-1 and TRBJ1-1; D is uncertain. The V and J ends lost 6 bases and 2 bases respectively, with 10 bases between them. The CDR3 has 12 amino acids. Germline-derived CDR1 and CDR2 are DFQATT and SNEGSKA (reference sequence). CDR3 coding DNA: TGCAGTGCCCCCCGGGCTAACACTGAAGCTTTCTTT. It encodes CSAPRANTEAFF.

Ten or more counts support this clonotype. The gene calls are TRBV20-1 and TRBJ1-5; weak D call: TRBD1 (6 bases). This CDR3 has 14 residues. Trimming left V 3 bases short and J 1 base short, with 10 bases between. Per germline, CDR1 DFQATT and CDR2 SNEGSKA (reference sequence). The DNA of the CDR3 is TGCAGTGCTAGTACAGGGACCAGCAATCAGCCCCAGCATTTT. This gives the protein CSASTGTSNQPQHF.

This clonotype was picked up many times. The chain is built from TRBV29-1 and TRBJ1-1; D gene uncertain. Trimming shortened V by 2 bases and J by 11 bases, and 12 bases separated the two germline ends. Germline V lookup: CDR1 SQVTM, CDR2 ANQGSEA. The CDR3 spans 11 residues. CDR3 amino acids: CSVETSVGAFF. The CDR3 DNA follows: TGCAGCGTTGAAACCTCGGTTGGCGCTTTCTTT.

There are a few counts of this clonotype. CDR3 sequence reads: CASSITGLNEQFF. The CDR3, as DNA: TGTGCCAGCAGCATTACAGGGCTCAATGAGCAGTTCTTC. This chain links TRBV28 with TRBJ2-1, with D possibly being TRBD1 (6 bases). The CDR3 runs 13 residues. Trimming took 6 bases from V and 6 from J, leaving 12 bases between them. From germline, CDR1 is MDHEN and CDR2 SYDVKM.

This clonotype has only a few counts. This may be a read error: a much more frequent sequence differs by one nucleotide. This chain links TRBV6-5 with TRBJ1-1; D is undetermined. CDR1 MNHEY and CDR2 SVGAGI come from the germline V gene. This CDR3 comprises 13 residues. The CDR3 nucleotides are TGTGCCAACAGTTACCAACATTACACTGAAGCTTTCTTT. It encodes CANSYQHYTEAFF.

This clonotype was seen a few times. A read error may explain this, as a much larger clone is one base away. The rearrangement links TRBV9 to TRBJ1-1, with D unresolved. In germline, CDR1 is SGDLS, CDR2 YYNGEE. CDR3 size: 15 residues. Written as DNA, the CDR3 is TGTGCCGGCAGCGTAGATTCGAGTATGGGGACTGAAGCTTTCTTT. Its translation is CAGSVDSSMGTEAFF.

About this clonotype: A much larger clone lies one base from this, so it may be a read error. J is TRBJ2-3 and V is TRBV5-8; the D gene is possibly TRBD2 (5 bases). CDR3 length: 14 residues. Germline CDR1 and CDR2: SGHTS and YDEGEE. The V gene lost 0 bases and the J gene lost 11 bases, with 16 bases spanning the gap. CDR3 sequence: CASSLDASPNMQYF. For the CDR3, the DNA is TGTGCCAGCAGCTTGGATGCTAGCCCCAATATGCAGTATTTT.

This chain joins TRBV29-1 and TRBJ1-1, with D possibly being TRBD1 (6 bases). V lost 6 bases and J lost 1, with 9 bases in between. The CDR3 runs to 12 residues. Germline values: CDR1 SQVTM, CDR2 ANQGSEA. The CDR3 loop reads CSVHRANTEAFF. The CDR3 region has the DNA TGCAGCGTCCACAGGGCGAACACTGAAGCTTTCTTT.

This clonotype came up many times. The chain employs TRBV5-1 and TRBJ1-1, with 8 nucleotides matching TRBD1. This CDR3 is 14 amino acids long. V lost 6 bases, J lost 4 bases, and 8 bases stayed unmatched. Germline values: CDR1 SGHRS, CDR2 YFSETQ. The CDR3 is CASTWTGLGTEAFF. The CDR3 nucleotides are TGCGCCAGCACATGGACAGGGTTGGGCACTGAAGCTTTCTTT.

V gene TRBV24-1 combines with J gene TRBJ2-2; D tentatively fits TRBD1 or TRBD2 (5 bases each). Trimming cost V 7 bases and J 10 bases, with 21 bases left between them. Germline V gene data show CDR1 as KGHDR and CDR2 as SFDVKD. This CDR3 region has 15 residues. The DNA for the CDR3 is TGTGCCACCAGCGACCGGGGCGGAGACAATGAGGAGCTGTTTTTT. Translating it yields CATSDRGGDNEELFF.

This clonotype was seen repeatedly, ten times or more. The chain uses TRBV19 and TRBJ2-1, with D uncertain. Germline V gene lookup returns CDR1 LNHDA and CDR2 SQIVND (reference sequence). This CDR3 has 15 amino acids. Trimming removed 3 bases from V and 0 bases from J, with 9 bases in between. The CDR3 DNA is TGTGCCAGTAGTATCTCGGCAAGCTCCTACAATGAGCAGTTCTTC. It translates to CASSISASSYNEQFF. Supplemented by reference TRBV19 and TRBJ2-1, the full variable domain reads DGGITQSPKYLFRKEGQNVTLSCEQNLNHDAMYWYRQDPGQGLRLIYYSQIVNDFQKGDIAEGYSVSREKKESFPLTVTSAQKNPTAFYLCASSISASSYNEQFFGPGTRLTVL.

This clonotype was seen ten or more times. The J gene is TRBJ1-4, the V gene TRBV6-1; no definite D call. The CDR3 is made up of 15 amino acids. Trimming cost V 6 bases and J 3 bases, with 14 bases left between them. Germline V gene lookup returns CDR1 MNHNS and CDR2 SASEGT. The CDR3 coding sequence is TGTGCCAGCAGGTCCCCACGGCAACCTAATGAAAAACTGTTTTTT. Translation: CASRSPRQPNEKLFF.

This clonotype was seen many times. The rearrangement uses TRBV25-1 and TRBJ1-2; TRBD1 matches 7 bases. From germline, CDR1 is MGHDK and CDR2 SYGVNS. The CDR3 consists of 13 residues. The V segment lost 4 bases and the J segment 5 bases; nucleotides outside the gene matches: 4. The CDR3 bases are TGTGCCAGCAGTGTGACAGGGTTGTATGGCTACACCTTC. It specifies CASSVTGLYGYTF.

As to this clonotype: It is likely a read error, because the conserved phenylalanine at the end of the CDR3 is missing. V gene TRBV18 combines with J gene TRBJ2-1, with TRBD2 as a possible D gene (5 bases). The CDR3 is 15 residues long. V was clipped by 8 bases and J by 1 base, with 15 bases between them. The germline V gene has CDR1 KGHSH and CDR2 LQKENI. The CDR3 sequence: CASRPGLSSYNEQFL. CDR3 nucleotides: TGTGCCAGCCGACCTGGACTGAGTTCCTACAATGAGCAGTTCCTC.

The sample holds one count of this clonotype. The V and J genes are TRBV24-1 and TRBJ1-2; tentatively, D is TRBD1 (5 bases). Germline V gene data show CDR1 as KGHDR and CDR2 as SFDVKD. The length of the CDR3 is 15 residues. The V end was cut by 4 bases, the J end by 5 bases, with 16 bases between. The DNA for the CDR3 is TGTGCCACCAGTGACCCCCGGGGCGGATTATATGGCTACACCTTC. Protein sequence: CATSDPRGGLYGYTF.

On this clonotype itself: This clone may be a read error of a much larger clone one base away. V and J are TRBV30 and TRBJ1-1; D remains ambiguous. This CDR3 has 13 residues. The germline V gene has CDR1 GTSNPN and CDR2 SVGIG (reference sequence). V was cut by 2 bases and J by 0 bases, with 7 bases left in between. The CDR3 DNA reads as TGTGCCTGGAGTAGGCGGGTGAACACTGAAGCTTTCTTT. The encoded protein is CAWSRRVNTEAFF. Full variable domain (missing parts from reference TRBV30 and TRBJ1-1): SQTIHQWPATLVQPVGSPLSLECTVEGTSNPNLYWYRQAAGRGLQLLFYSVGIGQISSEVPQNLSASRPQDRQFILSSKKLLLSDSGFYLCAWSRRVNTEAFFGQGTRLTVV.

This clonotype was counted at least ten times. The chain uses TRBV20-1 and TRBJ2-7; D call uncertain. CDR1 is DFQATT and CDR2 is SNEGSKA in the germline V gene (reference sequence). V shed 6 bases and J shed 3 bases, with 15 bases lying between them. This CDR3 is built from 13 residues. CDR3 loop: CSAQGVIGYEQYF. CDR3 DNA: TGCAGTGCCCAAGGAGTTATCGGCTACGAGCAGTACTTC.

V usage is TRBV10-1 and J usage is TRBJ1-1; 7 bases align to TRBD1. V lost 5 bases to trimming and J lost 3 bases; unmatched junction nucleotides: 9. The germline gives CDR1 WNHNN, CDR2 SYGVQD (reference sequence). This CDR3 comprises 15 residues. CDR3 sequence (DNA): TGCGCCAGCAGTCCCGGGGCCAGGGGGTACACTGAAGCTTTCTTT. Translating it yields CASSPGARGYTEAFF.